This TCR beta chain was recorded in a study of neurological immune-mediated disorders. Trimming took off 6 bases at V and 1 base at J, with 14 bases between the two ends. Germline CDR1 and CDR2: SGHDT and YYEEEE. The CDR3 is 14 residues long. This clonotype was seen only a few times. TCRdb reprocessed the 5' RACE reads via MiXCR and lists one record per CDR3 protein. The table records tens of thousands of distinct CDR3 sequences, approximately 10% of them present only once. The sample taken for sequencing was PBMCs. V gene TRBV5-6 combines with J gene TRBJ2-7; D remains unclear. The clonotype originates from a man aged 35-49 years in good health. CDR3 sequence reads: CASNNPTESYEQYF. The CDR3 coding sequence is TGTGCCAGCAACAACCCCACAGAGTCCTACGAGCAGTACTTC.